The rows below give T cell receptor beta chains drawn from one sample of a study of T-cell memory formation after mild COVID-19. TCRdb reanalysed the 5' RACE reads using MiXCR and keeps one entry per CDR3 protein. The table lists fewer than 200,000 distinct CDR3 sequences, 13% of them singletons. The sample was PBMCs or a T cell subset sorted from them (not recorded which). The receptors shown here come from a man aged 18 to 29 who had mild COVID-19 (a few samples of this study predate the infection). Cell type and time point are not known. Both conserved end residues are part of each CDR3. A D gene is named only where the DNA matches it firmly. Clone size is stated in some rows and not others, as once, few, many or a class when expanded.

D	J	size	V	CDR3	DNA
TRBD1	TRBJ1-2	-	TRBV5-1	CASSLGTGSYGYTF	TGCGCCAGCAGCCTGGGGACAGGTAGCTATGGCTACACCTTC
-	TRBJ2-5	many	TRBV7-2	CASSLDRETQYF	TGTGCCAGCAGCTTAGATCGAGAGACCCAGTACTTC
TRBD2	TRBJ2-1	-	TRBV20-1	CSARTTSGDSYNEQFF	TGCAGTGCTAGAACGACTAGCGGGGACTCCTACAATGAGCAGTTCTTC
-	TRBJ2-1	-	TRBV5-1	CASSLGTVSNEQFF	TGCGCCAGCAGCTTGGGGACAGTAAGCAATGAGCAGTTCTTC
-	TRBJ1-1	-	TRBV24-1	CATSEGNTEAFF	TGTGCCACCAGCGAGGGGAACACTGAAGCTTTCTTT
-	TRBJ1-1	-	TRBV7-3	CASSLTGVGTEAFF	TGTGCCAGCAGCTTAACGGGGGTAGGGACTGAAGCTTTCTTT
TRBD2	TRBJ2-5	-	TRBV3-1	CASSRSGRGWETQYF	TGTGCCAGCAGCCGTAGCGGGCGAGGATGGGAGACCCAGTACTTC
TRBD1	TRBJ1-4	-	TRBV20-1	CSAPRDRTTNEKLFF	TGCAGTGCTCCCCGGGACAGAACAACTAATGAAAAACTGTTTTTT
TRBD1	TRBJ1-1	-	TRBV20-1	CSARWPGGNTEAFF	TGCAGTGCTAGATGGCCAGGGGGGAACACTGAAGCTTTCTTT
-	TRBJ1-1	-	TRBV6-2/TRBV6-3	CASSYTREAFF	TGTGCCAGCAGTTACACACGGGAAGCTTTCTTT
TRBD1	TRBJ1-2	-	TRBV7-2	CASSPGQGGRYTF	TGTGCCAGCAGCCCGGGACAGGGAGGGCGCTACACCTTC
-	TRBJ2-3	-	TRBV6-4	CASSARGALDTQYF	TGTGCCAGCAGTGCTCGCGGTGCGTTAGATACGCAGTATTTT
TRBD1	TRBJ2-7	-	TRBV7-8	CATKADRSSYEQYF	TGTGCCACCAAAGCGGACAGGAGCTCCTACGAGCAGTACTTC
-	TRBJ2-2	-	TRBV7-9	CASSPVGRANTGELFF	TGTGCCAGCAGCCCAGTCGGGCGAGCGAACACCGGGGAGCTGTTTTTT
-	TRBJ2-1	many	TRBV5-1	CASSRGGHNEQFF	TGCGCCAGCAGCAGGGGCGGGCACAATGAGCAGTTCTTC
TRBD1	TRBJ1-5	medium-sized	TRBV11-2	CASSVGTGGQPQHF	TGTGCCAGCAGCGTAGGGACAGGGGGACAGCCCCAGCATTTT
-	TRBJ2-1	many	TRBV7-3	CASSRGGSYNEQFF	TGTGCCAGCAGCCGGGGCGGCTCCTACAATGAGCAGTTCTTC
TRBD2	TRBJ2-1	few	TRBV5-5	CASRPPRSGTSSEQFF	TGTGCCAGCAGGCCCCCCAGATCCGGGACTAGCTCGGAGCAGTTCTTC
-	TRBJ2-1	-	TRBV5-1	CASTNHIGRATSYNEQFF	TGCGCCAGCACGAATCACATAGGCAGGGCGACTTCCTACAATGAGCAGTTCTTC
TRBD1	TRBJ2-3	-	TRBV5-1	CASSAGTATDTQYF	TGCGCCAGCAGCGCCGGGACAGCCACAGATACGCAGTATTTT
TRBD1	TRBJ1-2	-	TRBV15	CATSRDSYNYGYTF	TGTGCCACCAGCCGGGACAGCTATAACTATGGCTACACCTTC
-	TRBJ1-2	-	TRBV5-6	CASSLAGWDGYTF	TGTGCCAGCAGCTTGGCTGGTTGGGATGGATACACCTTC
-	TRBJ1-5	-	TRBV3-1	CASSRLAGQPQHF	TGTGCCAGCAGTCGTTTGGCCGGTCAGCCCCAGCATTTT
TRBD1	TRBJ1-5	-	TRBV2	CASSRDSGGNQPQHF	TGTGCCAGCAGTCGGGACAGCGGGGGCAATCAGCCCCAGCATTTT
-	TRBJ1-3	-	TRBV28	CARSFSAEGNTIYF	TGTGCCAGAAGTTTCTCAGCGGAGGGAAACACCATATATTTT
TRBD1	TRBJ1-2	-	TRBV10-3	CANSAQGDPRYHGYTF	TGTGCCAATTCCGCCCAGGGGGACCCCCGATACCATGGCTACACCTTC
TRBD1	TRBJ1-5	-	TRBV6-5	CASSNLGTGDQPQHF	TGTGCCAGCAGTAACCTTGGGACAGGGGATCAGCCCCAGCATTTT
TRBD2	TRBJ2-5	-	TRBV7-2	CASSFQRGDGETQYF	TGTGCCAGCAGCTTCCAGCGGGGGGACGGGGAGACCCAGTACTTC
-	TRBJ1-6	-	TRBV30	CAWSVRGPGDSPLHF	TGTGCCTGGAGCGTGAGGGGCCCGGGGGATTCACCCCTCCACTTT
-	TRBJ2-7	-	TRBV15	CATSRDYGGGYEQYF	TGTGCCACCAGCAGAGATTACGGGGGCGGCTACGAGCAGTACTTC
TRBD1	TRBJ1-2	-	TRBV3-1	CASSQAPNTGTANYGYTF	TGTGCCAGCAGCCAAGCCCCCAATACCGGGACAGCTAACTATGGCTACACCTTC
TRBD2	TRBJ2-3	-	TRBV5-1	CASSLKSSGGTDTQYF	TGCGCCAGCAGCTTGAAGTCTAGCGGGGGCACAGATACGCAGTATTTT
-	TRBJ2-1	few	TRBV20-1	CSAKGPPGLRRSYNEQFF	TGCAGTGCAAAAGGGCCCCCGGGACTCCGCCGTTCCTACAATGAGCAGTTCTTC
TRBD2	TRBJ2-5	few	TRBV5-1	CASSSLRGRDETQYF	TGCGCCAGCAGCTCCCTCCGAGGGAGGGATGAGACCCAGTACTTC
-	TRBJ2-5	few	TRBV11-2	CASSPQLEKTQYF	TGTGCCAGCAGCCCCCAGTTGGAGAAGACCCAGTACTTC
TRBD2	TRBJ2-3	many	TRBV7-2	CASSLRWASGSTPRTDTQYF	TGTGCCAGCAGCTTACGTTGGGCTAGCGGTTCAACGCCTCGCACAGATACGCAGTATTTT
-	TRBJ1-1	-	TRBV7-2	CASSPHGLSTEAFF	TGTGCCAGCAGCCCCCACGGGCTGTCCACTGAAGCTTTCTTT
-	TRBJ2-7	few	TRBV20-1	CSARGFSYEQYF	TGCAGTGCTAGAGGGTTCTCCTACGAGCAGTACTTC
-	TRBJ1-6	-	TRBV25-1	CASSEQHLNSPLHF	TGTGCCAGCAGTGAACAACACCTTAATTCACCCCTCCACTTT
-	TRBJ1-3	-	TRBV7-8	CASSLTGLRYGAKDGNTIYF	TGTGCCAGCAGCTTAACTGGCCTCCGGTATGGGGCGAAGGATGGAAACACCATATATTTT
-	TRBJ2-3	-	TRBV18	CASSPSVGADTQYF	TGTGCCAGCTCACCAAGCGTGGGTGCAGATACGCAGTATTTT
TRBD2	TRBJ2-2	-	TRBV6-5	CASSPHRAAGRATGELFF	TGTGCCAGCAGTCCTCATCGAGCCGCGGGGAGGGCGACCGGGGAGCTGTTTTTT
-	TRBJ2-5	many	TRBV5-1	CASSLDPGLQETQYF	TGCGCCAGCAGCTTGGACCCGGGACTTCAAGAGACCCAGTACTTC
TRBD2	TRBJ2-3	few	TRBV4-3	CASSQERLAAYTQYF	TGCGCCAGCAGCCAGGAGCGACTAGCGGCTTATACGCAGTATTTT
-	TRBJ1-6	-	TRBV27	CASRPGALLESPLHF	TGTGCCAGCAGACCCGGGGCACTACTGGAATCACCCCTCCACTTT
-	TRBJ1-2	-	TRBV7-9	CASSLIAGRGYTF	TGTGCCAGCAGCTTAATCGCAGGGAGAGGCTACACCTTC
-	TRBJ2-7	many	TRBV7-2	CASSLVAGTYEQYF	TGTGCCAGCAGCTTAGTAGCCGGAACCTACGAGCAGTACTTC
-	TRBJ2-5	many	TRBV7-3	CASSLNTEETQYF	TGTGCCAGCAGCTTAAATACCGAAGAGACCCAGTACTTC
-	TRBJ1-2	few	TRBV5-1	CASSLEDRNYGYTF	TGCGCCAGCAGCTTGGAAGACAGGAACTATGGCTACACCTTC
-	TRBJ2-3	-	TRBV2	CASKVRSSTDTQYF	TGTGCCAGCAAGGTGCGATCTAGCACAGATACGCAGTATTTT